Shown below are 3 T cell receptor beta chains from a single sample sequenced in a study of control samples from healthy donors and cancer patients. The repertoire was sequenced with immunoSEQ multiplex PCR; TCRdb's copy has only in-frame clones and lacks some. Seen here are 130,000 to 150,000 clones, 91% observed once, and the top ten hold approximately 3.2%. The sample comprised blood. The source of these receptors is a man in his thirties or forties in good health.

The chain has TRBV19 and TRBJ2-2; D perhaps matches TRBD2 (6 bases). V was clipped by 4 bases and J by 7 bases, with 19 bases between them. Germline V CDR1 and CDR2: LNHDA, SQIVND (reference sequence). The CDR3 has 16 amino acids. The chain's CDR3 is CASSTGGGAVVGELFF. The CDR3 nucleotides read TGTGCCAGTAGTACAGGAGGCGGGGCCGTCGTCGGGGAGCTGTTTTTT.

This clone was counted a single time. The chain recombines TRBV2 with TRBJ1-5; TRBD1 aligns across 7 bases. Trimming at V came to 5 bases and at J to 6 bases, leaving 4 bases not matched to a gene. Germline CDR1 and CDR2: SNHLY and FYNNEI. CDR3 length: 13 amino acids. The CDR3 spells CASSTGERQPQHF. CDR3 DNA sequence: TGTGCCAGCAGTACAGGGGAACGTCAGCCCCAGCATTTT. The full variable domain, in which reference TRBV2 and TRBJ1-5 provide the parts outside the CDR3, is EPEVTQTPSHQVTQMGQEVILRCVPISNHLYFYWYRQILGQKVEFLVSFYNNEISEKSEIFDDQFSVERPDGSNFTLKIRSTKLEDSAMYFCASSTGERQPQHFGDGTRLSIL.

As regards this clone: The junction does not match germline at one end; this may be a read error. The gene calls are TRBV5-5 and TRBJ2-3; 8 bases agree with TRBD2. The length of the CDR3 is 14 residues. Germline V gene lookup returns CDR1 SGHKS and CDR2 YYEKEE (reference sequence). The DNA for the CDR3 is TGTGCCCGCAGCCCGGGGGGGGGCGGAGATACGCAGTATTTT. Encoded protein: CARSPGGGGDTQYF.